These 32 T cell receptor beta chains originate from one sample sequenced in a study of beta chain features in type 1 diabetes. Expressed TCRB transcripts were sequenced because the isolated RNA had all been reverse transcribed beforehand. Libraries were prepared by immunoSEQ multiplex PCR; TCRdb keeps only in-frame clonotypes and omits some of them. The sample lists under 550,000 clones; about an eighth were seen once. Sequencing was performed on naive CD4+ T cells from blood. The receptor source for this set is a woman under 30 in good health.

CDR3 in amino acids: CASSQTGQMVNYGYTF. The CDR3 DNA follows: TGTGCCAGCAGTCAGACGGGACAGATGGTTAACTATGGCTACACCTTC. The chain carries TRBV2 and TRBJ1-2; 7 positions agree with TRBD1. J lost 1 base, V lost 5 bases, and 10 bases had no gene match. Germline V gives CDR1 SNHLY, CDR2 FYNNEI. The CDR3 covers 16 residues.

The chain couples TRBV11-1 to TRBJ2-7, with 8 bases that match TRBD1. The CDR3 is 15 amino acids. Germline V CDR1 and CDR2: SGHAT, FQDESV (reference sequence). Trimming removed 6 bases from V and 2 bases from J; junction bases left unmatched: 9. CDR3 region: CASSSGQGLPYEQYV. As DNA, the CDR3 is TGTGCCAGCAGTTCTGGACAGGGACTCCCCTACGAGCAGTACGTC.

The chain has TRBV10-3 and TRBJ1-4; 9 nucleotides agree with TRBD1. The CDR3 is 13 residues long. The V gene's germline CDR1 is ENHRY and CDR2 SYGVKD. J was trimmed by 8 bases and V by 3 bases; bases with no gene match: 1. The CDR3, as DNA: TGTGCCATCAGTGAACAGGGGGCGGAAAAACTGTTTTTT. Translation: CAISEQGAEKLFF.

This clone was seen a few times. The chain links TRBV4-3 to TRBJ1-5, with a possible D match to TRBD1 (6 bases). The CDR3 sequence is 18 residues long. CDR1 is LGHNA and CDR2 is YSLEER in the germline V gene. Trimming removed 4 bases from V and 0 bases from J, with 19 bases in between. CDR3 nucleotide sequence: TGCGCCAGCAGCCGGTTGCCCTCGGGGGCTTATAGCAATCAGCCCCAGCATTTT. Protein: CASSRLPSGAYSNQPQHF.

This clone has only a few counts. The chain recombines TRBV7-9 with TRBJ1-5; tentative D call: TRBD1 (5 bases). This CDR3 has 12 residues. Germline V lookup: CDR1 SEHNR, CDR2 FQNEAQ (reference sequence). Trimming took off 9 bases at V and 4 bases at J, with 10 bases between the two ends. This CDR3 reads CASARGNQPQHF. The CDR3 nucleotides read TGTGCCAGTGCCCGGGGGAATCAGCCCCAGCATTTT.

This clone was seen more than once but under ten times. The rearrangement joins TRBV19 to TRBJ2-3; 14 bases match TRBD2. CDR1 LNHDA and CDR2 SQIVND come from the germline V gene (reference sequence). V shed 8 bases and J 5 bases; nucleotides not matched to a gene: 3. The CDR3 has 14 amino acids. The CDR3 DNA is TGTGCCAGTCGACTAGCGGGAGGGCGAGATACGCAGTATTTT. Protein sequence: CASRLAGGRDTQYF.

The chain couples TRBV29-1 to TRBJ2-7; 7 positions match TRBD1. CDR3 length: 12 amino acids. Germline V gene sequence: CDR1 SQVTM, CDR2 ANQGSEA. The V gene end was trimmed by 4 bases and the J gene end by 2 bases; junction bases not matched to a gene: 2. CDR3 sequence (DNA): TGCAGCGTTGCAAGGGGGCCCTACGAGCAGTACTTC. Amino acid sequence: CSVARGPYEQYF.

This clone was counted only a few times. The chain combines TRBV19 with TRBJ2-3; the D is unclear. CDR1 is LNHDA, CDR2 SQIVND, per germline (reference sequence). Between the trimmed V and J ends, which lost 8 bases and 2 bases, there was a span of 14 bases. CDR3 size: 14 residues. The CDR3 nucleotides read TGTGCCAGTGGATCAGCGAGAGCCACAGATACGCAGTATTTT. Its protein product is CASGSARATDTQYF. The variable domain in full, completed from reference TRBV19 and TRBJ2-3, reads DGGITQSPKYLFRKEGQNVTLSCEQNLNHDAMYWYRQDPGQGLRLIYYSQIVNDFQKGDIAEGYSVSREKKESFPLTVTSAQKNPTAFYLCASGSARATDTQYFGPGTRLTVL.

V and J are TRBV10-3 and TRBJ2-7, with D maybe TRBD2 (5 bases). The CDR3 has 14 amino acids. The germline gives CDR1 ENHRY, CDR2 SYGVKD. V shed 3 bases and J shed 1 base, with 10 bases lying between them. The CDR3 is CAISESGGSYEQYV. The CDR3 bases are TGTGCCATCAGTGAAAGCGGCGGATCCTACGAGCAGTACGTC.

The chain uses TRBV6-6 and TRBJ1-5; D gene ambiguous. CDR1 and CDR2 (germline): MNHNY, SVGAGI (reference sequence). This CDR3 is 13 amino acids long. Trimming took off 6 bases at V and 6 bases at J, with 12 bases between the two ends. CDR3 in amino acids: CASRDKSSQPQHF. The CDR3 bases are TGTGCCAGCAGAGACAAATCTTCTCAGCCCCAGCATTTT.

The V and J genes are TRBV19 and TRBJ2-5; D possibly corresponds to TRBD1 (5 bases). The CDR3 spans 15 residues. Per germline, CDR1 LNHDA and CDR2 SQIVND (reference sequence). Trimming removed 4 bases from V and 2 bases from J, with 14 bases in between. The CDR3 protein is CASSRLGQGQETQYF. Written as DNA, the CDR3 is TGTGCCAGTAGTAGGCTGGGGCAGGGACAAGAGACCCAGTACTTC. Complete variable domain (other parts from reference TRBV19 and TRBJ2-5): DGGITQSPKYLFRKEGQNVTLSCEQNLNHDAMYWYRQDPGQGLRLIYYSQIVNDFQKGDIAEGYSVSREKKESFPLTVTSAQKNPTAFYLCASSRLGQGQETQYFGPGTRLLVL.

This clone was counted a few times. One end of the junction does not line up with germline, which may come from a read error. This chain connects TRBV2 to TRBJ2-3; 8 positions match TRBD2. CDR3 length: 11 amino acids. Germline V CDR1 and CDR2: SNHLY, FYNNEI. The DNA for the CDR3 is TGTGCCAGCAGGCGGGATAGCGGGGTGGGATTT. Residues: CASRRDSGVGF.

The rearrangement uses TRBV29-1 and TRBJ2-3; TRBD2 agrees at 8 bases. V was pared by 3 bases and J by 3 bases, with 14 bases of the junction left unmatched. Germline V lookup: CDR1 SQVTM, CDR2 ANQGSEA. CDR3 size: 17 residues. CDR3 bases: TGCAGCGTTGATCAAGTTGCGGCGGGGGGCGGTACAGATACGCAGTATTTT. It is translated as CSVDQVAAGGGTDTQYF.

The chain is built from TRBV30 and TRBJ2-1, with D tentatively TRBD2 (7 bases). There are 15 residues in the CDR3. Germline CDR1 reads GTSNPN; CDR2 reads SVGIG (reference sequence). V lost 0 bases, J lost 8 bases, and 17 bases lay in between. The CDR3 sequence is CAWSVRGGWSDEQFF. In DNA form, the CDR3 reads TGTGCCTGGAGTGTACGCGGGGGCTGGAGCGATGAGCAGTTCTTC.

The V gene is TRBV5-1, the J gene TRBJ2-7; the match to TRBD2 covers 7 bases. Germline loops: CDR1 SGHRS, CDR2 YFSETQ. V was pared by 4 bases and J by 3 bases, with 7 bases of the junction left unmatched. This CDR3 region has 14 residues. This CDR3 reads CASSRAGSVYEQYF. In DNA form, the CDR3 reads TGCGCCAGCAGCCGAGCGGGAAGTGTCTACGAGCAGTACTTC.

This clone was counted a few times. One junction end disagrees with the germline gene, perhaps due to a read error. The J gene is TRBJ2-1, the V gene TRBV23-1; D is uncertain. TRBV23-1 is filed as an ORF, its function uncertain. CDR3 length: 12 amino acids. CDR3 region: CASTQSRYEQFF. The CDR3 nucleotides read TGCGCCAGCACTCAATCGCGGTATGAGCAGTTCTTC.

The chain has TRBV7-8 and TRBJ2-3; weak D call: TRBD2 (7 bases). CDR3 length: 19 residues. The germline V and J ends were trimmed by 4 bases and 0 bases, with 23 bases remaining between them. The germline V gene has CDR1 SGHVS and CDR2 FQNEAQ. Here the CDR3 reads CASSSPLRGPSPSTDTQYF. The DNA for the CDR3 is TGTGCCAGCAGCTCCCCATTGCGGGGGCCAAGTCCTAGCACAGATACGCAGTATTTT.

The V gene is TRBV27, the J gene TRBJ2-3; D call uncertain. The CDR3 is 14 residues long. Germline CDR1 is MNHEY and CDR2 is SMNVEV (reference sequence). The V end was cut by 2 bases, the J end by 4 bases, with 10 bases between. The CDR3 loop is CASSLQLGSDTQYF. DNA of the CDR3: TGTGCCAGCAGTTTACAACTGGGGTCAGATACGCAGTATTTT.

This chain joins TRBV20-1 and TRBJ2-7, with D unresolved. Germline lookup yields CDR1 DFQATT and CDR2 SNEGSKA (reference sequence). Trimming left V 1 base short and J 3 bases short, with 4 bases between. The CDR3 has 11 residues. In DNA, the CDR3 is TGCAGTGCTAGAGTGGGCTACGAGCAGTACGTC. It translates to CSARVGYEQYV.

The chain carries TRBV29-1 and TRBJ1-5; maybe TRBD1 (5 bases). Trimming took 4 bases from V and 11 from J, leaving 12 bases between them. CDR1 and CDR2 (germline): SQVTM, ANQGSEA. The CDR3 consists of 11 residues. The CDR3 loop is CSVGDGPTQHF. Written as DNA, the CDR3 is TGCAGCGTTGGGGACGGCCCGACCCAGCATTTT.

CDR3 sequence reads: CASSVAGASTDTQYF. CDR3 DNA sequence: TGTGCCAGCAGTGTTGCGGGAGCGAGCACAGATACGCAGTATTTT. This chain uses TRBV2 with TRBJ2-3; 7 bases are shared with TRBD2. J gave up 0 bases and V 4 bases, and 4 bases lay outside the gene matches. From germline, CDR1 is SNHLY and CDR2 FYNNEI. CDR3 size: 15 residues. Filled out from reference TRBV2 and TRBJ2-3, the complete variable domain reads EPEVTQTPSHQVTQMGQEVILRCVPISNHLYFYWYRQILGQKVEFLVSFYNNEISEKSEIFDDQFSVERPDGSNFTLKIRSTKLEDSAMYFCASSVAGASTDTQYFGPGTRLTVL.

The V gene is TRBV15, the J gene TRBJ2-1; tentatively, D is TRBD2 (6 bases). Trimming removed 8 bases at V and 7 bases at J, with 15 bases between. The germline V gene encodes CDR1 LNHNV and CDR2 YYDKDF (reference sequence). This CDR3 is 13 amino acids long. This CDR3 reads CATRWGVDNEQFF. CDR3 DNA: TGTGCCACCCGTTGGGGGGTGGATAATGAGCAGTTCTTC.

This clone has just a few counts. The chain joins TRBV21-1 to TRBJ2-7; the table's D call TRBD1 went unverified against the DNA. TRBV21-1 is a listed pseudogene. The CDR3 spans 16 residues. The CDR3, as DNA: TGTGCCAGCAGCAAAAACCTGACAGTCAACTCCTACGAGCAGTACGTC. Protein product: CASSKNLTVNSYEQYV.

The CDR3 DNA reads TGTGCCACCAGCAGACGGACAGACCAAGAGACCCAGTACTTC. Amino acids: CATSRRTDQETQYF. The gene calls are TRBV15 and TRBJ2-5; possibly TRBD1 for D (6 bases). Germline lookup yields CDR1 LNHNV and CDR2 YYDKDF (reference sequence). V lost 2 bases to trimming and J lost 0 bases, with 7 bases between them. This CDR3 has 14 residues.

This clone came up a few times. V is TRBV30 and J is TRBJ2-1; TRBD2 aligns across 8 bases. Germline values: CDR1 GTSNPN, CDR2 SVGIG (reference sequence). V lost 1 base and J lost 10; bases outside the gene matches: 18. This CDR3 has 17 amino acids. The CDR3 sequence: CAWSAQRTSGAVGEQFF. CDR3 nucleotide sequence: TGTGCCTGGAGTGCACAAAGAACTAGCGGTGCCGTCGGCGAGCAGTTCTTC. The full variable domain, its missing parts supplied by reference TRBV30 and TRBJ2-1, is SQTIHQWPATLVQPVGSPLSLECTVEGTSNPNLYWYRQAAGRGLQLLFYSVGIGQISSEVPQNLSASRPQDRQFILSSKKLLLSDSGFYLCAWSAQRTSGAVGEQFFGPGTRLTVL.

This chain connects TRBV15 to TRBJ2-3; tentatively, D is TRBD1 or TRBD2 (5 bases each). CDR1 LNHNV and CDR2 YYDKDF come from the germline V gene (reference sequence). This CDR3 region has 14 residues. Trimming pared 0 bases from V and 15 bases from J, leaving 19 bases between. The CDR3 DNA follows: TGTGCCACCAGCAGAGAGCGGATTAGGGACGCCGGTTATTTT. Its protein product is CATSRERIRDAGYF.

This chain joins TRBV15 and TRBJ2-2; D unresolved. The V gene's germline CDR1 is LNHNV and CDR2 YYDKDF (reference sequence). The CDR3 sequence is 13 residues long. Trimming left V 0 bases short and J 8 bases short, with 7 bases between. The CDR3 nucleotides are TGTGCCACCAGCAGAGATCCTGGAGGGGAGCTGTTTTTT. As protein: CATSRDPGGELFF.

The sample holds a few counts of this clone. Other DNA variants within this sample encode the same CDR3. The genes are TRBV18 and TRBJ1-1; no definite D call. V dropped 2 bases and J dropped 2 bases, with 3 bases sitting between them. Germline V gene data show CDR1 as KGHSH and CDR2 as LQKENI. This CDR3 comprises 12 residues. In DNA form, the CDR3 reads TGTGCCAGCTCACCAGCTAACACTGAAGCTTTCTTT. This sequence encodes CASSPANTEAFF.

J is TRBJ2-7 and V is TRBV18; perhaps TRBD2 as D (5 bases). The CDR3 spans 13 residues. Germline CDR1 is KGHSH and CDR2 is LQKENI. V gave up 2 bases and J gave up 13 bases, with 18 bases separating them. The DNA of the CDR3 is TGTGCCAGCTCACCAAGTGACGGGATCCTGGCTTACTTC. It codes for CASSPSDGILAYF.

This clone has only a few counts. V usage is TRBV10-3 and J usage is TRBJ2-1, with 7 bases aligning to TRBD2. This CDR3 is 13 amino acids long. Germline assignment: CDR1 ENHRY and CDR2 SYGVKD. Trimming removed 5 bases from V and 16 bases from J; junction bases left unmatched: 14. For the CDR3, the DNA is TGTGCCATCAGTAGAGAATTATCGGCGGGAGAATTCTTC. Its translation is CAISRELSAGEFF.

This clone was observed a few times. The J gene is TRBJ2-7, the V gene TRBV25-1; possibly TRBD1 or TRBD2 for D (5 bases each). This CDR3 is built from 15 residues. Per germline, CDR1 MGHDK and CDR2 SYGVNS. V lost 4 bases, J lost 3 bases, and 16 bases lay in between. The CDR3 spells CASSVRGRENYEQYF. The CDR3 region has the DNA TGTGCCAGCAGTGTTCGCGGCAGGGAGAACTACGAGCAGTACTTC.

This clone appeared a few times. This CDR3 reads CASSGAASSYNEQFF. CDR3 nucleotides: TGTGCCAGCAGCGGGGCGGCAAGCTCCTACAATGAGCAGTTCTTC. The chain joins TRBV11-3 to TRBJ2-1; a possible D gene is TRBD1 (5 bases). The CDR3 is 15 residues long. Germline CDR1 and CDR2: SGHNT and YENEEA. V shed 5 bases and J shed 0 bases, with 11 bases lying between them.